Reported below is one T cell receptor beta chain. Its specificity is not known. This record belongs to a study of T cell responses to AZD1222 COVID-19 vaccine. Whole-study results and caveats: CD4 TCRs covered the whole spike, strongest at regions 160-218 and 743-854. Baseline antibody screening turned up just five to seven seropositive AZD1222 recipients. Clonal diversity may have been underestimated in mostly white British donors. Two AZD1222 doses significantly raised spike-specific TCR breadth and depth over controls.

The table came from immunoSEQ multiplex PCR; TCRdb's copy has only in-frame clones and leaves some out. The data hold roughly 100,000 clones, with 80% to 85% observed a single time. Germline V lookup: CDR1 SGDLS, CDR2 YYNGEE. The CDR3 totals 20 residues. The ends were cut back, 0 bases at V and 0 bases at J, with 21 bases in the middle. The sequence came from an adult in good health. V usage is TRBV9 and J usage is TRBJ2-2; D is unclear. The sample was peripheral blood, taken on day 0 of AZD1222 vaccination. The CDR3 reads CASSVVQGAALDSNTGELFF. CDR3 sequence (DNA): TGTGCCAGCAGCGTAGTCCAAGGAGCTGCCCTTGATTCGAACACCGGGGAGCTGTTTTTT.